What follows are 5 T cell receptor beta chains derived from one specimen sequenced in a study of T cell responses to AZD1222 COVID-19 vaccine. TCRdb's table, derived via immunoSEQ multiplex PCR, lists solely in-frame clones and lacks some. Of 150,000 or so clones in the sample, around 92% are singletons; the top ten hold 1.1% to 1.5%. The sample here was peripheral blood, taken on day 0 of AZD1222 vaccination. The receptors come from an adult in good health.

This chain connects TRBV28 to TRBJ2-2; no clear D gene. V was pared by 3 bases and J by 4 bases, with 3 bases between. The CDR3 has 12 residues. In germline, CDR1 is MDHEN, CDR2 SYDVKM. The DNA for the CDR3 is TGTGCCAGCAGTTTCCTCACCGGGGAGCTGTTTTTT. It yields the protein CASSFLTGELFF.

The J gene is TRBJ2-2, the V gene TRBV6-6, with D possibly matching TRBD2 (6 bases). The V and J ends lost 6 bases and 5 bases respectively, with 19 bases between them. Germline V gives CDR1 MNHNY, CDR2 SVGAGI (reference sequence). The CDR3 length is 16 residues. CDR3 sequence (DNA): TGTGCCAGCAGATCTAGAGGGTTGGGAGGAACCGGGGAGCTGTTTTTT. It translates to CASRSRGLGGTGELFF.

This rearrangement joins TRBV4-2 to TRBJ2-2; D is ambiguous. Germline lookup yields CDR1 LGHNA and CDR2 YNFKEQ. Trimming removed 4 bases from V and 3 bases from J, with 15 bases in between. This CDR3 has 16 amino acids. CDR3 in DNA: TGTGCCAGCAGCCCGGGTCCGGGTATTGACACCGGGGAGCTGTTTTTT. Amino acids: CASSPGPGIDTGELFF.

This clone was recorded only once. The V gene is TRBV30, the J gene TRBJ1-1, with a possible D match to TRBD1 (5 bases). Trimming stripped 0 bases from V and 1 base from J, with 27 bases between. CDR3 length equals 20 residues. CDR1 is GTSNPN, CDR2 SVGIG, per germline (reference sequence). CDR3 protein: CAWSVRLGGSVRGGNTEAFF. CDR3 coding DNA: TGTGCCTGGAGTGTACGGTTGGGAGGTTCGGTCCGGGGGGGGAACACTGAAGCTTTCTTT.

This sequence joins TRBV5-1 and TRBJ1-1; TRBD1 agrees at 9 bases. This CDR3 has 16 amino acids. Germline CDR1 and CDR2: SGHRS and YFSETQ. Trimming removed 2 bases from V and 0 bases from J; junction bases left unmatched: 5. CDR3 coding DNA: TGCGCCAGCAGCTTAGGACAGGGGTTTCTGAACACTGAAGCTTTCTTT. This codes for CASSLGQGFLNTEAFF.